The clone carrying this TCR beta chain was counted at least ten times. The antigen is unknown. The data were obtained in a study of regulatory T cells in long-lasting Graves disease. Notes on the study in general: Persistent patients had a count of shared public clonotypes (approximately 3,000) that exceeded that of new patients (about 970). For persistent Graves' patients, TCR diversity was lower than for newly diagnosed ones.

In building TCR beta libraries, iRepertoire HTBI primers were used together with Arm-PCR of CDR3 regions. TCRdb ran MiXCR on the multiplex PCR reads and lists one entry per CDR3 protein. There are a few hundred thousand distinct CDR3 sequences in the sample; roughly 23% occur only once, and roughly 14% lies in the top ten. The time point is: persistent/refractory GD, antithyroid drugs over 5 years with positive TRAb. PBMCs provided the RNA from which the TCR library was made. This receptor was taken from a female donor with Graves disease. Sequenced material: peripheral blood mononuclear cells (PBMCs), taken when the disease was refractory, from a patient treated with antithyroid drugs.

CDR3 DNA sequence: TGTGCCAGCAGTTTATACGGACAGGACTATGGCTACACCTTC. This encodes CASSLYGQDYGYTF. This chain connects TRBV28 to TRBJ1-2, with 7 positions matching TRBD1. The CDR3 has 14 residues. The germline V gene has CDR1 MDHEN and CDR2 SYDVKM. Trimming at V came to 1 base and at J to 3 bases, leaving 2 bases not matched to a gene.